This T cell receptor beta chain was observed in a study of cytomegalovirus exposure and HLA in healthy donors. Study observations and caveats: Reports showed the classifier diagnosing cytomegalovirus status with high specificity and sensitivity. There were some public TCRs occurring in many donors, but most TCR sequences were rare. Cytomegalovirus-associated status was assigned to about 170 TCR beta chains.

Worth noting for this clone: Its antigen is not known.

The V and J ends lost 4 bases and 5 bases respectively, with 7 bases between them. Germline assignment: CDR1 SGHVS and CDR2 FQNEAQ. This CDR3 comprises 12 residues. The approximately 120-subject validation cohort, separate from the approximately 660-subject first cohort, included the donors. Only in-frame clones appear in the TCRdb table, and some are missing; sequencing was by immunoSEQ multiplex PCR. Seen here are 120,000 or so clones, around nine tenths observed once, and the top ten hold about 2%. The chain recombines TRBV7-8 with TRBJ2-3; D call uncertain. Material for sequencing was PBMCs. The sequence was obtained from a woman aged 18-30 years in good health and CMV-seronegative. The CDR3 DNA follows: TGTGCCAGCAGCTACAATCGAGATACGCAGTATTTT. Protein: CASSYNRDTQYF. Variable domain in full (rest from reference TRBV7-8 and TRBJ2-3): GAGVSQSPRYKVAKRGQDVALRCDPISGHVSLFWYQQALGQGPEFLTYFQNEAQLDKSGLPSDRFFAERPEGSVSTLKIQRTQQEDSAVYLCASSYNRDTQYFGPGTRLTVL.